Listed here are 3 T cell receptor beta chains from one sample, sequenced in a study of shared clonotypes between healthy human individuals (dated by TCRdb to 2018 to 2021). The library was prepared using the immunoSEQ multiplex PCR assay. Entries here come from immuneACCESS through TCRdb and include only in-frame sequences with V and J called. Some clones fail to appear in such tables; in the studies checked, an unresolved V gene covers under half of the shortfall, and the cause of the remainder is unknown. The sample table contains 1.4 million or so clones; only one count was recorded for approximately 98.5% of them. The ten largest account for over 0.3% of the sample. The sample consisted of naive CD4+ T cells sorted from blood. The cell subset or site label on this specimen signifies: CD45RA+ positively selected. These receptor sequences come from a man in his thirties or forties in good health.

The rearrangement links TRBV5-4 to TRBJ2-1; D not resolved. V shed 4 bases and J shed 0 bases, with 11 bases lying between them. CDR1 and CDR2 (germline): SGHNT, YYREEE (reference sequence). The CDR3 is 15 amino acids. This CDR3 is CASSERLSSYNEQFF. CDR3 DNA: TGTGCCAGCAGCGAGAGATTAAGCTCCTACAATGAGCAGTTCTTC.

The chain joins TRBV9 to TRBJ2-5, with 8 bases identical to TRBD2. CDR3 length: 16 residues. Unmatched junction bases numbered 13, after V lost 4 bases and J lost 5 bases. Germline assignment: CDR1 SGDLS and CDR2 YYNGEE. The CDR3 nucleotides read TGTGCCAGCAGCTACGTATCGACCACGGGAGGGGAGACCCAGTACTTC. Protein: CASSYVSTTGGETQYF.

The chain links TRBV7-9 to TRBJ2-3; 8 bases match TRBD2. The CDR3 loop spans 13 amino acids. V lost 6 bases to trimming and J lost 7 bases; unmatched junction nucleotides: 6. Germline CDR1 reads SEHNR; CDR2 reads FQNEAQ (reference sequence). This CDR3 reads CASSPRGGNTQYF. The CDR3 region has the DNA TGTGCCAGCAGTCCCCGGGGGGGAAATACGCAGTATTTT.